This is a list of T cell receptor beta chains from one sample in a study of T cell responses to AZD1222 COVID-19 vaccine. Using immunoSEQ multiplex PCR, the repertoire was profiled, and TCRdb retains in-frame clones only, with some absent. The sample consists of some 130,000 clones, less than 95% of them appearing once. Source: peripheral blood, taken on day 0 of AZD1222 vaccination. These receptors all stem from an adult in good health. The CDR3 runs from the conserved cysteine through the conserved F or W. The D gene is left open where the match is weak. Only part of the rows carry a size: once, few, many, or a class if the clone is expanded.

CDR3 protein: CASSFGQEDYGYTF
CDR3 DNA: TGTGCCAGCAGTTTCGGACAGGAAGACTATGGCTACACCTTC
J gene: TRBJ1-2
clone size: NA
D gene: TRBD1
V gene: TRBV28
CDR3 length: 14

CDR3 protein: CASSSGQGYEQYF
CDR3 DNA: TGTGCCAGCAGCTCGGGACAGGGTTACGAGCAGTACTTC
J gene: TRBJ2-7
clone size: few
D gene: TRBD1
V gene: TRBV5-5
CDR3 length: 13

CDR3 protein: CASSGGTSGGAQETQYF
CDR3 DNA: TGTGCCAGCAGTGGCGGGACTAGCGGGGGTGCACAAGAGACCCAGTACTTC
J gene: TRBJ2-5
clone size: NA
D gene: TRBD2
V gene: TRBV2
CDR3 length: 17

CDR3 protein: CASSPRGGGTDTQYF
CDR3 DNA: TGTGCCAGCAGCCCCCGCGGAGGGGGCACAGATACGCAGTATTTT
J gene: TRBJ2-3
clone size: NA
D gene: NA
V gene: TRBV11-2
CDR3 length: 15

CDR3 protein: CASSETGGSGYGYTF
CDR3 DNA: TGTGCCAGCAGCGAGACAGGGGGTAGTGGCTATGGCTACACCTTC
J gene: TRBJ1-2
clone size: NA
D gene: TRBD1
V gene: TRBV7-9
CDR3 length: 15

CDR3 protein: CASSPWGSGGARDTQYF
CDR3 DNA: TGTGCCAGCAGCCCCTGGGGTAGCGGGGGGGCCAGGGATACGCAGTATTTT
J gene: TRBJ2-3
clone size: NA
D gene: TRBD2
V gene: TRBV7-4
CDR3 length: 17

CDR3 protein: CASSQEEVAAYEQYF
CDR3 DNA: TGTGCCAGCAGTCAAGAAGAAGTAGCAGCTTACGAGCAGTACTTC
J gene: TRBJ2-7
clone size: NA
D gene: NA
V gene: TRBV14
CDR3 length: 15

CDR3 protein: CASSLAGGASTDTQYF
CDR3 DNA: TGCGCCAGCAGCTTGGCGGGCGGGGCTAGCACAGATACGCAGTATTTT
J gene: TRBJ2-3
clone size: NA
D gene: NA
V gene: TRBV5-1
CDR3 length: 16

CDR3 protein: CASSYGSGNSPLHF
CDR3 DNA: TGTGCCAGCAGCTACGGCTCTGGTAATTCACCCCTCCACTTT
J gene: TRBJ1-6
clone size: NA
D gene: NA
V gene: TRBV7-3
CDR3 length: 14

CDR3 protein: CSVGGRDRGYEQYF
CDR3 DNA: TGCAGCGTTGGGGGCCGGGACAGGGGCTACGAGCAGTACTTC
J gene: TRBJ2-7
clone size: NA
D gene: TRBD1
V gene: TRBV29-1
CDR3 length: 14

CDR3 protein: CASSPQGTDTQYF
CDR3 DNA: TGTGCCAGCTCACCACAGGGAACAGATACGCAGTATTTT
J gene: TRBJ2-3
clone size: NA
D gene: NA
V gene: TRBV18
CDR3 length: 13

CDR3 protein: CASRGDRHYYTF
CDR3 DNA: TGTGCCAGCAGGGGGGACAGACACTACTACACCTTC
J gene: TRBJ1-2
clone size: NA
D gene: TRBD1
V gene: TRBV28
CDR3 length: 12

CDR3 protein: CASSPGQGARGYTF
CDR3 DNA: TGTGCCAGCAGCCCCGGACAGGGGGCGAGAGGCTACACCTTC
J gene: TRBJ1-2
clone size: NA
D gene: TRBD1
V gene: TRBV28
CDR3 length: 14

CDR3 protein: CASSPEIRGNTEAFF
CDR3 DNA: TGTGCCAGCAGTCCAGAAATACGAGGGAACACTGAAGCTTTCTTT
J gene: TRBJ1-1
clone size: NA
D gene: NA
V gene: TRBV28
CDR3 length: 15

CDR3 protein: CASSYFGFTYNGYRELFF
CDR3 DNA: TGTGCCAGCAGTTACTTTGGGTTCACCTACAACGGGTACCGGGAGCTGTTTTTT
J gene: TRBJ2-2
clone size: NA
D gene: NA
V gene: TRBV6-2/TRBV6-3
CDR3 length: 18

CDR3 protein: CASSLLTKYETQYF
CDR3 DNA: TGTGCCAGCAGCTTACTTACTAAGTATGAGACCCAGTACTTC
J gene: TRBJ2-5
clone size: NA
D gene: NA
V gene: TRBV7-2
CDR3 length: 14

CDR3 protein: CASSLGGSEAFF
CDR3 DNA: TGTGCCAGCAGCCTGGGGGGATCTGAAGCTTTCTTT
J gene: TRBJ1-1
clone size: NA
D gene: NA
V gene: TRBV7-9
CDR3 length: 12

CDR3 protein: CASSQEVRDRVGNTIYF
CDR3 DNA: TGTGCCAGCAGCCAAGAAGTGCGGGACAGGGTTGGAAACACCATATATTTT
J gene: TRBJ1-3
clone size: NA
D gene: TRBD1
V gene: TRBV4-2
CDR3 length: 17

CDR3 protein: CASSFRNYGYTF
CDR3 DNA: TGTGCCAGCAGCTTCCGCAACTATGGCTACACCTTC
J gene: TRBJ1-2
clone size: NA
D gene: NA
V gene: TRBV2
CDR3 length: 12

CDR3 protein: CASSHNRVTNEKLFF
CDR3 DNA: TGCGCCAGCAGTCATAACAGGGTAACTAATGAAAAACTGTTTTTT
J gene: TRBJ1-4
clone size: NA
D gene: NA
V gene: TRBV4-3
CDR3 length: 15

CDR3 protein: CAWSTRVTKNIQYF
CDR3 DNA: TGTGCCTGGAGTACCCGGGTGACCAAAAACATTCAGTACTTC
J gene: TRBJ2-4
clone size: NA
D gene: NA
V gene: TRBV30
CDR3 length: 14

CDR3 protein: CASSKSGTLGMSNQPQHF
CDR3 DNA: TGTGCCAGCAGCAAAAGCGGGACCTTGGGGATGAGCAATCAGCCCCAGCATTTT
J gene: TRBJ1-5
clone size: NA
D gene: NA
V gene: TRBV21-1
CDR3 length: 18

CDR3 protein: CASSQVASGGNEQFF
CDR3 DNA: TGCGCCAGCAGCCAAGTGGCTAGCGGGGGAAATGAGCAGTTCTTC
J gene: TRBJ2-1
clone size: NA
D gene: TRBD2
V gene: TRBV4-1
CDR3 length: 15